One and the same sample provided the 16 T cell receptor beta chains below, sequenced in a study of blood T cell repertoires in COVID-19. Libraries were prepared by immunoSEQ multiplex PCR; TCRdb keeps only in-frame clonotypes and omits some of them. The sample yields 120,000 to 150,000 clones, 80% to 90% seen once. The sequenced material came from peripheral blood. The receptors come from a woman aged 55-69 years with COVID-19, enrolled during active disease.

The chain joins TRBV29-1 to TRBJ2-7; TRBD2 matches at 11 bases. Unmatched junction bases numbered 3, after V lost 0 bases and J lost 2 bases. The CDR3 has 15 residues. Germline CDR1 and CDR2: SQVTM and ANQGSEA. Written as DNA, the CDR3 is TGCAGCGTTGAAGATCCTAGCGGGGGGCCCTACGAGCAGTACTTC. Its translation: CSVEDPSGGPYEQYF.

CDR3 bases: TGCGCCAGCAGTGGTGGGGACATTCTCCACGAGCAGTACTTC. This encodes CASSGGDILHEQYF. This chain connects TRBV10-1 to TRBJ2-7, with D possibly being TRBD1 (6 bases). Per the germline V gene, CDR1 is WNHNN and CDR2 is SYGVQD (reference sequence). V lost 4 bases to trimming and J lost 5 bases, with 15 bases between them. The CDR3 extends over 14 amino acids.

This clone turned up a few times. This rearrangement joins TRBV6-2 or TRBV6-3 to TRBJ1-5, with TRBD1 matching 11 bases. In germline, CDR1 is MNHEY, CDR2 SVGEGT. J lost 3 bases, V lost 6 bases, and 7 bases had no gene match. The CDR3 contains 16 residues. Written as DNA, the CDR3 is TGTGCCAGCAGCCTTGGACAGGGGGCAGACAATCAGCCCCAGCATTTT. This encodes CASSLGQGADNQPQHF.

This chain uses TRBV7-8 with TRBJ1-6; D is possibly TRBD1 (5 bases). Trimming removed 0 bases at V and 6 bases at J, with 15 bases between. Germline CDR1 reads SGHVS; CDR2 reads FQNEAQ. The CDR3 covers 17 residues. Written as DNA, the CDR3 is TGTGCCAGCAGCTTAGCGGGAGGAGGGGCGGGTAATTCACCCCTCCACTTT. Translated, it gives CASSLAGGGAGNSPLHF. The variable domain in full, completed from reference TRBV7-8 and TRBJ1-6, reads GAGVSQSPRYKVAKRGQDVALRCDPISGHVSLFWYQQALGQGPEFLTYFQNEAQLDKSGLPSDRFFAERPEGSVSTLKIQRTQQEDSAVYLCASSLAGGGAGNSPLHFGNGTRLTVT.

This chain uses TRBV28 with TRBJ2-5, with 10 positions matching TRBD1. CDR1 MDHEN and CDR2 SYDVKM come from the germline V gene. V was pared by 4 bases and J by 7 bases, with 9 bases of the junction left unmatched. CDR3 length: 15 amino acids. The CDR3 here is CASSSWTGGVRTQYF. DNA for the CDR3: TGTGCCAGCAGTTCCTGGACAGGGGGGGTCCGGACCCAGTACTTC.

This clone was counted only a few times. The V call is TRBV11-2, the J call TRBJ2-3; D is ambiguous. Germline assignment: CDR1 SGHAT and CDR2 FQNNGV. The V end was cut by 0 bases, the J end by 3 bases, with 7 bases between. This CDR3 contains 14 residues. CDR3 loop: CASSLDHITDTQYF. The CDR3 coding sequence is TGTGCCAGCAGCTTAGATCACATAACAGATACGCAGTATTTT.

V and J are TRBV28 and TRBJ2-3; possible D gene TRBD2, 6 bases. Trimming removed 6 bases at V and 1 base at J, with 20 bases between. Germline-derived CDR1 and CDR2 are MDHEN and SYDVKM. This CDR3 has 17 residues. The CDR3 loop reads CASRPPLQGLGTDTQYF. In nucleotides, the CDR3 is TGTGCCAGCAGACCTCCCCTTCAGGGACTGGGCACAGATACGCAGTATTTT.

This clone has more than one count but fewer than ten. The rearrangement links TRBV9 to TRBJ2-1; 8 nucleotides line up with TRBD2. CDR1 is SGDLS, CDR2 YYNGEE, per germline. V was clipped by 0 bases and J by 9 bases; unmatched bases: 5. CDR3 length equals 14 residues. This chain's CDR3 is CASSVVGGAREQFF. The CDR3 bases are TGTGCCAGCAGCGTAGTCGGGGGGGCACGTGAGCAGTTCTTC. The full variable domain, its missing parts supplied by reference TRBV9 and TRBJ2-1, is DSGVTQTPKHLITATGQRVTLRCSPRSGDLSVYWYQQSLDQGLQFLIQYYNGEERAKGNILERFSAQQFPDLHSELNLSSLELGDSALYFCASSVVGGAREQFFGPGTRLTVL.

This chain uses TRBV6-1 with TRBJ1-2; D ambiguous. Looked up from germline, CDR1 is MNHNS and CDR2 is SASEGT. V was pared by 1 base and J by 1 base, with 4 bases between. The CDR3 extends over 13 amino acids. CDR3 in amino acids: CASSEDNNYGYTF. The CDR3 coding sequence is TGTGCCAGCAGTGAAGACAATAACTATGGCTACACCTTC.

The chain carries TRBV7-3 and TRBJ2-3; no firm D call. The CDR3 has 14 residues. V dropped 2 bases and J dropped 2 bases, with 8 bases sitting between them. CDR1 is SGHTA, CDR2 FQGTGA, per germline. In nucleotides, the CDR3 is TGTGCCAGCAGCTTAGAACTCGCCACAGATACGCAGTATTTT. Protein product: CASSLELATDTQYF.

This chain connects TRBV27 to TRBJ2-1; 8 nucleotides match TRBD2. Germline CDR1 is MNHEY and CDR2 is SMNVEV (reference sequence). The CDR3 totals 15 residues. V lost 8 bases and J lost 7; bases outside the gene matches: 13. The CDR3 here is CASRPLAGASNEQFF. CDR3 bases: TGTGCCAGCCGCCCCCTAGCGGGCGCGTCGAATGAGCAGTTCTTC.

The chain couples TRBV11-3 to TRBJ2-3; D is perhaps TRBD2 (6 bases). The germline gives CDR1 SGHNT, CDR2 YENEEA. The CDR3 covers 17 residues. V was cut by 5 bases and J by 6 bases, with 24 bases left in between. The CDR3 region has the DNA TGTGCCAGCAGCCCCCGCCCCAGCGGGCCTACGCCCGATACGCAGTATTTT. Translated, it gives CASSPRPSGPTPDTQYF.

The chain is built from TRBV27 and TRBJ2-7, with TRBD1 matching over 7 bases. The CDR3 runs to 18 residues. Germline CDR1 is MNHEY and CDR2 is SMNVEV (reference sequence). J was trimmed by 7 bases and V by 5 bases; bases with no gene match: 23. CDR3 region: CASSPSFAVATGQGEQYF. In DNA form, the CDR3 reads TGTGCCAGCAGTCCGAGTTTTGCGGTGGCGACAGGGCAGGGGGAGCAGTACTTC.

This chain joins TRBV11-3 and TRBJ2-3; 14 nucleotides line up with TRBD2. V dropped 5 bases and J dropped 3; count of bases not matched to a gene: 4. This CDR3 is built from 16 residues. Germline V gene sequence: CDR1 SGHNT, CDR2 YENEEA. CDR3 DNA sequence: TGTGCCAGCAGCCCGGGACTAGCGGGGGATACAGATACGCAGTATTTT. Protein sequence: CASSPGLAGDTDTQYF. The full variable domain, its missing parts supplied by reference TRBV11-3 and TRBJ2-3, is EAGVVQSPRYKIIEKKQPVAFWCNPISGHNTLYWYLQNLGQGPELLIRYENEEAVDDSQLPKDRFSAERLKGVDSTLKIQPAELGDSAVYLCASSPGLAGDTDTQYFGPGTRLTVL.

V usage is TRBV5-8 and J usage is TRBJ2-7; TRBD2 might be the D (7 bases). Deletions cut 0 bases from V and 0 bases from J, with 10 bases between. The V gene's germline CDR1 is SGHTS and CDR2 YDEGEE. The CDR3 is 15 residues long. The CDR3 DNA follows: TGTGCCAGCAGCTTGGGGGCGGGGGCCTCCTACGAGCAGTACTTC. Protein: CASSLGAGASYEQYF.

CDR3 sequence: CASIMSTGGLTGYTF. The CDR3 region has the DNA TGTGCCAGCATAATGTCGACAGGGGGCTTGACTGGCTACACCTTC. The rearrangement uses TRBV6-5 and TRBJ1-2, with 10 bases aligning to TRBD1. CDR1 MNHEY and CDR2 SVGAGI come from the germline V gene. V trimming: 7 bases; J trimming: 7 bases; junction bases outside the gene matches: 12. This CDR3 has 15 amino acids.